A single sample is the source of the 8 T cell receptor beta chains below, sequenced in a study of early T cells in non-severe SARS-CoV-2 infection. TCRdb reanalysed the 5' RACE reads using MiXCR and keeps one entry per CDR3 protein. Altogether tens of thousands of distinct CDR3 sequences are present, roughly 11% being singletons, with the ten largest covering 5.5% to 6%. The specimen comprised whole blood, sampled at baseline. These receptor sequences come from an adult who was a healthcare worker with PCR-confirmed SARS-CoV-2 infection or an uninfected control (not recorded which).

The sample holds many counts of this clonotype. The rearrangement uses TRBV5-1 and TRBJ1-1; D unresolved. Germline loops: CDR1 SGHRS, CDR2 YFSETQ. The CDR3 extends over 13 amino acids. Deletions cut 0 bases from V and 5 bases from J, with 8 bases between. CDR3 DNA sequence: TGCGCCAGCAGCTTGGCCTTGATGACTGAAGCTTTCTTT. It specifies CASSLALMTEAFF.

In its sample, this clonotype was seen many times. V gene TRBV30 combines with J gene TRBJ2-2; D is tentatively TRBD1 or TRBD2 (7 bases each). The germline V gene has CDR1 GTSNPN and CDR2 SVGIG (reference sequence). The CDR3 is 16 residues long. V dropped 1 base and J dropped 2 bases, with 14 bases sitting between them. The CDR3 loop reads CAWSGVRGGNTGELFF. Here the CDR3 DNA reads TGTGCCTGGAGTGGGGTCAGGGGGGGAAACACCGGGGAGCTGTTTTTT.

Ten or more counts support this clonotype. Written as DNA, the CDR3 is TGTGCCAGCAGCTCCCTACAGGGGGGACTTGCGGGAAACATTCAGTACTTC. Its translation is CASSSLQGGLAGNIQYF. J is TRBJ2-4 and V is TRBV7-2; 8 bases line up with TRBD1. CDR1 is SGHTA, CDR2 FQGNSA, per germline. The junction had 14 bases not matched to a gene; V was cut back by 4 bases and J by 6 bases. The CDR3 consists of 17 residues.

This clonotype has at least ten counts. The chain carries TRBV7-8 and TRBJ1-1; D remains ambiguous. Germline assignment: CDR1 SGHVS and CDR2 FQNEAQ. V was clipped by 4 bases and J by 8 bases, with 17 bases between them. This CDR3 spans 14 amino acids. The CDR3: CASSSKRVGREAFF. CDR3 DNA: TGTGCCAGCAGCTCAAAAAGAGTGGGAAGGGAAGCTTTCTTT. Drawing the rest from reference TRBV7-8 and TRBJ1-1, the complete variable domain is GAGVSQSPRYKVAKRGQDVALRCDPISGHVSLFWYQQALGQGPEFLTYFQNEAQLDKSGLPSDRFFAERPEGSVSTLKIQRTQQEDSAVYLCASSSKRVGREAFFGQGTRLTVV.

The chain carries TRBV5-1 and TRBJ1-2; D is unclear. Germline CDR1 is SGHRS and CDR2 is YFSETQ. This CDR3 has 12 amino acids. Trimming shortened V by 3 bases and J by 8 bases, and 11 bases separated the two germline ends. The DNA of the CDR3 is TGCGCCAGCAGCTCCACTGGCGAAGGCTACACCTTC. It codes for CASSSTGEGYTF.

Many counts were recorded for this clonotype. The rearrangement uses TRBV19 and TRBJ1-4; a weak D match, TRBD1 (6 bases). Between the trimmed V and J ends, which lost 9 bases and 0 bases, there was a span of 14 bases. CDR1 and CDR2 (germline): LNHDA, SQIVND (reference sequence). The CDR3 covers 15 residues. The CDR3 loop reads CASGGRTATNEKLFF. The CDR3 bases are TGTGCCAGCGGCGGCAGGACAGCAACTAATGAAAAACTGTTTTTT.

There are a few counts of this clonotype. The chain recombines TRBV2 with TRBJ1-5; 9 nucleotides align to TRBD1. The CDR3 totals 16 residues. V was pared by 6 bases and J by 1 base, with 7 bases of the junction left unmatched. Germline V gene lookup returns CDR1 SNHLY and CDR2 FYNNEI. CDR3 sequence (DNA): TGTGCCAGCAGCATAGGACAGGGGTTGAGCAATCAGCCCCAGCATTTT. Its protein is CASSIGQGLSNQPQHF.

In this sample, this clonotype turned up a few times. The chain links TRBV2 to TRBJ2-7; D uncertain. Germline values: CDR1 SNHLY, CDR2 FYNNEI. The CDR3 consists of 13 residues. The V end lost 4 bases, the J end lost 2 bases, and 9 bases lay between the germline ends. The CDR3 region has the DNA TGTGCCAGCAGTGGAATCCGCCCCTACGAGCAGTACTTC. Translating gives CASSGIRPYEQYF.